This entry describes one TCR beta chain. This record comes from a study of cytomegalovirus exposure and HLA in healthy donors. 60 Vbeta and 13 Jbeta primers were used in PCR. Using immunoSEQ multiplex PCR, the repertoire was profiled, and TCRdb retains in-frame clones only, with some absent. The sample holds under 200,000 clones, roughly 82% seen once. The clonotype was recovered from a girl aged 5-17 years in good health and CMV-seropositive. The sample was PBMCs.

CDR3 protein: CASSWDGLGGELFF. CDR3 nucleotide sequence: TGTGCCAGCAGCTGGGACGGGCTTGGAGGGGAACTGTTTTTT. This rearrangement joins TRBV7-9 to TRBJ1-4, with D maybe TRBD1 (5 bases). This CDR3 spans 14 amino acids. The V end was cut by 4 bases, the J end by 12 bases, with 18 bases between. Germline assignment: CDR1 SEHNR and CDR2 FQNEAQ (reference sequence).